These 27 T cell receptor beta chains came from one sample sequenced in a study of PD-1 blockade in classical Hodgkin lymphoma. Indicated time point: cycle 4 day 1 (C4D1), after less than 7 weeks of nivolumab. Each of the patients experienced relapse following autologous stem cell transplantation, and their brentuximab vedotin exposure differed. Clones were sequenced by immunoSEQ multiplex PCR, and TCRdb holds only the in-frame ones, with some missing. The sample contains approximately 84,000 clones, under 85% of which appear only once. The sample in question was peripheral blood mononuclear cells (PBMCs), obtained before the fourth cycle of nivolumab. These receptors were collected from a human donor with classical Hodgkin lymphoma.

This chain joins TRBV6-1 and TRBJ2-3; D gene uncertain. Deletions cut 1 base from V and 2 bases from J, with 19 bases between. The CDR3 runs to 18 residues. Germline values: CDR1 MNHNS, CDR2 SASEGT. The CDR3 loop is CASSEGMFAAKNTDTQYF. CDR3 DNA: TGTGCCAGCAGTGAAGGGATGTTCGCCGCAAAAAACACAGATACGCAGTATTTT.

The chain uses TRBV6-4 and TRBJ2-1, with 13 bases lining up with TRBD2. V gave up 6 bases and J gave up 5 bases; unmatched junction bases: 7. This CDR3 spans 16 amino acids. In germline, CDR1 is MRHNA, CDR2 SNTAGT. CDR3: CASSTSGGGVNNEQFF. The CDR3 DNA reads TGTGCCAGCAGCACTAGCGGGGGGGGCGTCAACAATGAGCAGTTCTTC.

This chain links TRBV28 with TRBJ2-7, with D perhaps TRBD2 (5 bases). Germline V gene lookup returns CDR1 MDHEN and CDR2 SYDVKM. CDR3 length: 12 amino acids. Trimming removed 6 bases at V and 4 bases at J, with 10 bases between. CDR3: CASSFSEYEQYF. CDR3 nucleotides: TGTGCCAGCAGCTTTAGCGAGTACGAGCAGTACTTC.

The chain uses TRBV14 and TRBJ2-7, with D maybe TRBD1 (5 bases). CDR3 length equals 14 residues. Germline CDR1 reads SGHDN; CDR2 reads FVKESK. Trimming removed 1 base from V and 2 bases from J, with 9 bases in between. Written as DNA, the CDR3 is TGTGCCAGCAGCCAAGTGGTAGGGGCCTACGAGCAGTACTTC. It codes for CASSQVVGAYEQYF.

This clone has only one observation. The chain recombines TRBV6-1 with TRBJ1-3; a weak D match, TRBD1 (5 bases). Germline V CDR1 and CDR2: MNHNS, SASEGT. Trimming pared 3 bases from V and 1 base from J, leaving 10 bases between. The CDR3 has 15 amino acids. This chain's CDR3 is CASSEGVSSGNTIYF. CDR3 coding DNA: TGTGCCAGCAGTGAGGGGGTTTCATCTGGAAACACCATATATTTT.

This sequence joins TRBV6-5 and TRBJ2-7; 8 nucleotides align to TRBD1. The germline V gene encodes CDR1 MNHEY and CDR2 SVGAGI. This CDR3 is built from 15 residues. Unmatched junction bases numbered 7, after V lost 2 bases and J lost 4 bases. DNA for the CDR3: TGTGCCAGCAGTTACGCGACAGGGGTGGGGTACGAGCAGTACTTC. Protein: CASSYATGVGYEQYF.

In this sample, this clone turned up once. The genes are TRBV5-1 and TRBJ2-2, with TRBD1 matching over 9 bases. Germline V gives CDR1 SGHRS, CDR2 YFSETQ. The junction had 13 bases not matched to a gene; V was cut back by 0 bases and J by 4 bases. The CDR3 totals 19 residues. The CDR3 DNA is TGCGCCAGCAGCTTGGTCCCCCTCTGGGACAGGGAGGGCACCGGGGAGCTGTTTTTT. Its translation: CASSLVPLWDREGTGELFF.

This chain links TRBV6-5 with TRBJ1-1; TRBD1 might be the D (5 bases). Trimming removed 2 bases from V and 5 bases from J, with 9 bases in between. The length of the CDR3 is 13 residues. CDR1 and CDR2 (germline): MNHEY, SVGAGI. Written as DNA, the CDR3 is TGTGCCAGCAGTTACGGGGGAGGTACTGAAGCTTTCTTT. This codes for CASSYGGGTEAFF.

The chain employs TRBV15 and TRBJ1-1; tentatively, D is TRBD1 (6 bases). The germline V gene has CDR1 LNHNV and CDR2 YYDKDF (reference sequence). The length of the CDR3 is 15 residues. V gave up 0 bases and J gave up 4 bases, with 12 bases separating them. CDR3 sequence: CATSRDWGGPTEAFF. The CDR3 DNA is TGTGCCACCAGCAGAGATTGGGGGGGCCCCACTGAAGCTTTCTTT. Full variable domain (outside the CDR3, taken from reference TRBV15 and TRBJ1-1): DAMVIQNPRYQVTQFGKPVTLSCSQTLNHNVMYWYQQKSSQAPKLLFHYYDKDFNNEADTPDNFQSRRPNTSFCFLDIRSPGLGDTAMYLCATSRDWGGPTEAFFGQGTRLTVV.

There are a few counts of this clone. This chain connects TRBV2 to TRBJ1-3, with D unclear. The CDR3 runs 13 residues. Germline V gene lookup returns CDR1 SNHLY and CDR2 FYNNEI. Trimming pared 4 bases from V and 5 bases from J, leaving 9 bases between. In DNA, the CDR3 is TGTGCCAGCAGTGCAGAATTCCGAAACACCATATATTTT. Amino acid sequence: CASSAEFRNTIYF.

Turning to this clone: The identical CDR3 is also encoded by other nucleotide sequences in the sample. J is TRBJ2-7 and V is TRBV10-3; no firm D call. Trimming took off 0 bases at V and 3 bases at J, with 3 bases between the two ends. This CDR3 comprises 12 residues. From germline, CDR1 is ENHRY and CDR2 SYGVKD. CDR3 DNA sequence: TGTGCCATCAGTGAGTCGAGCTACGAGCAGTACTTC. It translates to CAISESSYEQYF.

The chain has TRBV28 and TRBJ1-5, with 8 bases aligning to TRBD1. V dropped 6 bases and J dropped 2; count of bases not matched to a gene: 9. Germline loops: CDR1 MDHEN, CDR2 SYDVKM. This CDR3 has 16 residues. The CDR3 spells CASSDYRGGGNQPQHF. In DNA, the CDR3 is TGTGCCAGCAGCGATTACAGGGGGGGAGGCAATCAGCCCCAGCATTTT.

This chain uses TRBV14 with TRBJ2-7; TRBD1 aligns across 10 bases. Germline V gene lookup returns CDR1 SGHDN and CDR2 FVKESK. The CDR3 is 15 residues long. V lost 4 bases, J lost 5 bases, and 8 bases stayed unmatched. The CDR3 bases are TGTGCCAGCAGCCCCTGGACAGGGGGGCAGGACGAGCAGTACTTC. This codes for CASSPWTGGQDEQYF. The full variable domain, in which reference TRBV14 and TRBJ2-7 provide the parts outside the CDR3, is EAGVTQFPSHSVIEKGQTVTLRCDPISGHDNLYWYRRVMGKEIKFLLHFVKESKQDESGMPNNRFLAERTGGTYSTLKVQPAELEDSGVYFCASSPWTGGQDEQYFGPGTRLTVT.

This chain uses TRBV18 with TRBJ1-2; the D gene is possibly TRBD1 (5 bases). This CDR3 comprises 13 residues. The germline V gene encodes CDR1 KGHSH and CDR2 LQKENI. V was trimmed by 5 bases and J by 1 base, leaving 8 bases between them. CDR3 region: CASSAQGNYGYTF. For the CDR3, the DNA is TGTGCCAGCTCAGCCCAGGGTAACTATGGCTACACCTTC.

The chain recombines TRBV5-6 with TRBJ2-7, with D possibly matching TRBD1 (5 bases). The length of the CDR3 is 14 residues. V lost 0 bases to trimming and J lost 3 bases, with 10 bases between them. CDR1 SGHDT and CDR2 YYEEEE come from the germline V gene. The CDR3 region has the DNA TGTGCCAGCAGCTTGGGACAGACCAGCTACGAGCAGTACTTC. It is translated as CASSLGQTSYEQYF.

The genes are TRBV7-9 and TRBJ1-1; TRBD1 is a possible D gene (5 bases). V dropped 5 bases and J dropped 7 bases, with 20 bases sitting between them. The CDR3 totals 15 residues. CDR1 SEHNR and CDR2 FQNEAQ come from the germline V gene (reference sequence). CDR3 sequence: CASSRSGTGRGEAFF. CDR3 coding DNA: TGTGCCAGCAGCCGCAGCGGGACTGGGAGGGGTGAAGCTTTCTTT.

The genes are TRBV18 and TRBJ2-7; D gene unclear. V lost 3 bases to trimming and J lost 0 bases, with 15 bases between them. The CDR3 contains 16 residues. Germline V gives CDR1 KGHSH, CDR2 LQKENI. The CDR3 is CASSPRTVSSSYEQYF. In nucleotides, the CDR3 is TGTGCCAGCTCACCGCGGACGGTCTCTAGCTCCTACGAGCAGTACTTC.

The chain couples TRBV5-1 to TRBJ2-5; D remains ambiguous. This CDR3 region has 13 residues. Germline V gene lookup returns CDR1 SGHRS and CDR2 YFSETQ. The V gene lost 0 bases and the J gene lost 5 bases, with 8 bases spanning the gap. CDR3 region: CASSLGDLETQYF. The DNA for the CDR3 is TGCGCCAGCAGCTTGGGGGATTTGGAGACCCAGTACTTC.

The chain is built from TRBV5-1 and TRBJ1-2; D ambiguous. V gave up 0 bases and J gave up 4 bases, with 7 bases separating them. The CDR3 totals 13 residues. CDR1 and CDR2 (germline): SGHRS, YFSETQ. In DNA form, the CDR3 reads TGCGCCAGCAGCTTGGGTGAGGTCTATGGCTACACCTTC. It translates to CASSLGEVYGYTF. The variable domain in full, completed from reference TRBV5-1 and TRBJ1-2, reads KAGVTQTPRYLIKTRGQQVTLSCSPISGHRSVSWYQQTPGQGLQFLFEYFSETQRNKGNFPGRFSGRQFSNSRSEMNVSTLELGDSALYLCASSLGEVYGYTFGSGTRLTVV.

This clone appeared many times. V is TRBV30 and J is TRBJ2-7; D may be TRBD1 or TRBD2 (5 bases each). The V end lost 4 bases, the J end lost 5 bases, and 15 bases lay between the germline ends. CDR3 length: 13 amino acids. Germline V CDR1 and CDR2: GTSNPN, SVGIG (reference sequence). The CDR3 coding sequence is TGTGCCTGGATGCTTGGGGGTAGGGACGAGCAGTACTTC. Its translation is CAWMLGGRDEQYF.

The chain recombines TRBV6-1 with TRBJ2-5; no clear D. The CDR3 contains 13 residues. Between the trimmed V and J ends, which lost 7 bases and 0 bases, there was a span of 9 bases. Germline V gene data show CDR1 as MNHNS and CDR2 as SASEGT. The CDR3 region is CASKNPHQETQYF. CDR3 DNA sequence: TGTGCCAGCAAAAACCCTCACCAAGAGACCCAGTACTTC.

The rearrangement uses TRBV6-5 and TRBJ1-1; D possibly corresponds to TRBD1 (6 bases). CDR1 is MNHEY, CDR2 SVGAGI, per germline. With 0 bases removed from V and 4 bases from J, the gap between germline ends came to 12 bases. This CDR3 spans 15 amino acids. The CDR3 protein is CASSYSGGSGTEAFF. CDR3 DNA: TGTGCCAGCAGTTACTCAGGGGGATCGGGCACTGAAGCTTTCTTT.

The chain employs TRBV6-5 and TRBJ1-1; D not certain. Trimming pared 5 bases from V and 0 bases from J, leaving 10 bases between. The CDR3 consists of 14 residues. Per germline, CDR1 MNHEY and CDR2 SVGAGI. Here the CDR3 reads CASSEGGLNTEAFF. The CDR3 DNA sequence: TGTGCCAGCAGTGAAGGTGGTTTGAACACTGAAGCTTTCTTT.

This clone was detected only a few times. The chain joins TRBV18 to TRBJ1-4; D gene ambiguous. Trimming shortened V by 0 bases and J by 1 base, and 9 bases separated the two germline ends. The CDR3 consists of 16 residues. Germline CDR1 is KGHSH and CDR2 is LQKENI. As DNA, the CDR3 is TGTGCCAGCTCACCACCGAACCCCAGAACTAATGAAAAACTGTTTTTT. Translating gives CASSPPNPRTNEKLFF. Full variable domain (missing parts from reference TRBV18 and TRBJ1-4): NAGVMQNPRHLVRRRGQEARLRCSPMKGHSHVYWYRQLPEEGLKFMVYLQKENIIDESGMPKERFSAEFPKEGPSILRIQQVVRGDSAAYFCASSPPNPRTNEKLFFGSGTQLSVL.

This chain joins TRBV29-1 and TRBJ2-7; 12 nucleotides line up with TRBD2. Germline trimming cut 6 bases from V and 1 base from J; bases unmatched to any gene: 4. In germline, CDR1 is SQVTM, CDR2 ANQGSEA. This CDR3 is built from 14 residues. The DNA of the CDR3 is TGCAGCGTCTCTAGCGGGAGGGCTTCCTACGAGCAGTACTTC. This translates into CSVSSGRASYEQYF.

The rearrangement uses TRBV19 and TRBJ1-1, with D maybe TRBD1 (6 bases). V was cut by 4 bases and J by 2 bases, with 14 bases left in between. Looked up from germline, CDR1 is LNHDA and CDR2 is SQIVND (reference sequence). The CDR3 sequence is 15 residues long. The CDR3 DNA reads TGTGCCAGTAGTAAGCTGACAGGTCCCAACACTGAAGCTTTCTTT. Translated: CASSKLTGPNTEAFF.

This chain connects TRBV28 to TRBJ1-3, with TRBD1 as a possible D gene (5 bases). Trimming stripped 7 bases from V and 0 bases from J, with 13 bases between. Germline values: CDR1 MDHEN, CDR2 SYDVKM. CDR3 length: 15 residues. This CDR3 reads CASTPIGVSGNTIYF. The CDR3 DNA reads TGTGCCAGCACCCCGATAGGGGTCTCTGGAAACACCATATATTTT.